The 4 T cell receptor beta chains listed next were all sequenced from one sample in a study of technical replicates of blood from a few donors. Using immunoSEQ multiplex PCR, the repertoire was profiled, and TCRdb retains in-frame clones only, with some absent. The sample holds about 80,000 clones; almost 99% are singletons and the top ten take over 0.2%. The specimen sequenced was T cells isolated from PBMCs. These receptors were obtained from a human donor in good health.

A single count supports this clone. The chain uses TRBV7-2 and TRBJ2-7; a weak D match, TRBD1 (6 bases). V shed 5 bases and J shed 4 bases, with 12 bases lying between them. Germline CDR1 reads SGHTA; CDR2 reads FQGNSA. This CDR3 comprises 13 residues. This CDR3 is CASSKDREYEQYF. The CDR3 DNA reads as TGTGCCAGCAGCAAGGACAGAGAATACGAGCAGTACTTC.

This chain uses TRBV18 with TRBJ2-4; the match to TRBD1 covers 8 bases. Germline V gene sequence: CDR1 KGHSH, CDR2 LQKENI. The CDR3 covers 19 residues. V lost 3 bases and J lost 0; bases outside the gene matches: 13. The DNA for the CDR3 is TGTGCCAGCTCACCTCTAGCAGGAGCAGGGGGCATAGCCAAAAACATTCAGTACTTC. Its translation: CASSPLAGAGGIAKNIQYF.

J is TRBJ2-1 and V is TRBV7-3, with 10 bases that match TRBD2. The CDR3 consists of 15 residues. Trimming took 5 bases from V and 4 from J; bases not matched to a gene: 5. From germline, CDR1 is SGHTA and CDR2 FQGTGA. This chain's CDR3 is CASSPGTSDYNEQFF. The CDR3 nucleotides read TGTGCCAGCAGCCCCGGGACTAGCGATTACAATGAGCAGTTCTTC.

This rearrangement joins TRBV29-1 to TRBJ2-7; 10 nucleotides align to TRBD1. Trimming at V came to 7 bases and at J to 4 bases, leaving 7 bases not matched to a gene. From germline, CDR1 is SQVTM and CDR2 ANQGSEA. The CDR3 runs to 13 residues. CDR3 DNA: TGCAGCGCTCGACAGGGGGCATCTTACGAGCAGTACTTC. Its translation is CSARQGASYEQYF.